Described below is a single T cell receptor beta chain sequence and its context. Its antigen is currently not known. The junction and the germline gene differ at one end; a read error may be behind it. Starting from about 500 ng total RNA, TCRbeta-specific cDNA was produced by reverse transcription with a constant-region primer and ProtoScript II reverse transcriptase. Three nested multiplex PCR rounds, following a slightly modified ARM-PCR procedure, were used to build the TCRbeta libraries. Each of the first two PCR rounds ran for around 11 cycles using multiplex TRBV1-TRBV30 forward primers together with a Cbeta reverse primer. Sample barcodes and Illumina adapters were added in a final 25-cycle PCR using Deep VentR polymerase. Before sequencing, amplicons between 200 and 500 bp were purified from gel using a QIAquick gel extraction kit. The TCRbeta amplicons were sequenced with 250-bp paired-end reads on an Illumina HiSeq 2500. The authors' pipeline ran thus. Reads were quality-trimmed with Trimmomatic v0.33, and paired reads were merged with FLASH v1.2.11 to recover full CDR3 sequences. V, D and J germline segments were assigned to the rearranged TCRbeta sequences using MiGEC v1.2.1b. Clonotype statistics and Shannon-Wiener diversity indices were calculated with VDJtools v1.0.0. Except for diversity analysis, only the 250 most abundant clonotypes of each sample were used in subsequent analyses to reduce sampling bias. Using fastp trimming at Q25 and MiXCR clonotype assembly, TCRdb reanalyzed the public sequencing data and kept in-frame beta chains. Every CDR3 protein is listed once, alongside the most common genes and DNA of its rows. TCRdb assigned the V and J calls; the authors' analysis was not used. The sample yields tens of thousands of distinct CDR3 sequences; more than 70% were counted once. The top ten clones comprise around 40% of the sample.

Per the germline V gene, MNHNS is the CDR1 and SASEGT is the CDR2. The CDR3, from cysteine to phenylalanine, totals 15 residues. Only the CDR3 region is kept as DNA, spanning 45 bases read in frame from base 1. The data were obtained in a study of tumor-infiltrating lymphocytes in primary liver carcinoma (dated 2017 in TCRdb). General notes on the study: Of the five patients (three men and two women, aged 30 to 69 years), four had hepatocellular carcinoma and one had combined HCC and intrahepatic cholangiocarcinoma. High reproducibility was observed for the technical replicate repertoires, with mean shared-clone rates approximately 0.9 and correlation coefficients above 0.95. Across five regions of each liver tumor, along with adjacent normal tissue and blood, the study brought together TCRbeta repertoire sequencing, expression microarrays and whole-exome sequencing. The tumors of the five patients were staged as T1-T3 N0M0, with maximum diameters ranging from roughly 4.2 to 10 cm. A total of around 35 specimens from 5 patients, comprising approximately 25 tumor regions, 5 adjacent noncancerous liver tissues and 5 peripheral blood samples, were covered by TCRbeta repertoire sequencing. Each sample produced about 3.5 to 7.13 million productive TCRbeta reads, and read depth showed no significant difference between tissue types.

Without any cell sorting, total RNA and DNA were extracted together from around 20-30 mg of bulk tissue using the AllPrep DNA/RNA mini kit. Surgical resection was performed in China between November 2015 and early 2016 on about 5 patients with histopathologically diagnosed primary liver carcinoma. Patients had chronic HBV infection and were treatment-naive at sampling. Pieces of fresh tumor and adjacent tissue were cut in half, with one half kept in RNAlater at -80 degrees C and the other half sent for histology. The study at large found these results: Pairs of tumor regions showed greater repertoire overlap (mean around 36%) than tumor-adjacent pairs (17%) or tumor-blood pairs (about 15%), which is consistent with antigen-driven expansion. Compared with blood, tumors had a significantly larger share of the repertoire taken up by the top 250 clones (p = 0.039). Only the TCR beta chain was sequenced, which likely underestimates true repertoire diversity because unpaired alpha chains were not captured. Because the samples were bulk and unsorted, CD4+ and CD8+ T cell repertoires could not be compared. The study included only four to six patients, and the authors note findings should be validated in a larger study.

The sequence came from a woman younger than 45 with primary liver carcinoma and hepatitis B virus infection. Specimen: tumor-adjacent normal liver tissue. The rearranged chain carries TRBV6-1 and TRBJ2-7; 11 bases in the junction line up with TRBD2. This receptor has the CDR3 CASCEETSGIYEQYF. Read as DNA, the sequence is TGTGCCAGCTGTGAAGAGACTAGCGGGATTTACGAGCAGTACTTC.